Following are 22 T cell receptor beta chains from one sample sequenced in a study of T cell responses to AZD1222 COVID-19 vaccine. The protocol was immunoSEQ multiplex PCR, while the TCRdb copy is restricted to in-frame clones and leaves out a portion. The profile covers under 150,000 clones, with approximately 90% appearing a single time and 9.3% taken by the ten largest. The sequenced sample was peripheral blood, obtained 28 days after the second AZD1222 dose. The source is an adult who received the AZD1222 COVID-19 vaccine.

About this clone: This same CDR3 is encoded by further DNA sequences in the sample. The CDR3 is CASSLAGNTEAFF. The DNA of the CDR3 is TGTGCCAGCAGTTTAGCCGGGAACACTGAAGCTTTCTTT. The genes are TRBV27 and TRBJ1-1; D not resolved. CDR1 MNHEY and CDR2 SMNVEV come from the germline V gene (reference sequence). The CDR3 spans 13 residues. Trimming left V 2 bases short and J 1 base short, with 5 bases between.

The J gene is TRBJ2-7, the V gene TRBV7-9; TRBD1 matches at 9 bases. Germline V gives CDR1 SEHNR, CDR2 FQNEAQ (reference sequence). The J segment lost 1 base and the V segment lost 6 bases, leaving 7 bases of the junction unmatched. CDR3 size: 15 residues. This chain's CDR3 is CASREAGQGSYEQYV. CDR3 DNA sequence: TGTGCCAGCAGGGAAGCGGGACAGGGTTCCTACGAGCAGTACGTC.

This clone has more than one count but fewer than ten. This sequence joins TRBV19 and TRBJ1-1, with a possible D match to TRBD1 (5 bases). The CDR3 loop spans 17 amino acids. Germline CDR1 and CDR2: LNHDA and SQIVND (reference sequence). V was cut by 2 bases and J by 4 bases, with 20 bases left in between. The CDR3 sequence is CASSIIPVRLRGTEAFF. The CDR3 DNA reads TGTGCCAGTAGTATAATCCCAGTTCGGTTGAGGGGCACTGAAGCTTTCTTT.

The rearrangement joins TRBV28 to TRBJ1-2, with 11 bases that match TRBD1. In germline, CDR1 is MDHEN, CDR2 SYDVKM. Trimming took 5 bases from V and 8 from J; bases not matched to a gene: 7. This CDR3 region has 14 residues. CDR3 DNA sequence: TGTGCCAGCAGTCCCGGACAGGGGGCGTGGGGCTACACCTTC. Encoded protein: CASSPGQGAWGYTF.

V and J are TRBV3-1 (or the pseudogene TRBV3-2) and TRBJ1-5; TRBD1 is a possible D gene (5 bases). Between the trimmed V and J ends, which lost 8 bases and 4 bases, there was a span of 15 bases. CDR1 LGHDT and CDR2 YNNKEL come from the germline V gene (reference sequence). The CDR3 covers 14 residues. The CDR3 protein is CASGGGGGNQPQHF. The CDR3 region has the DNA TGTGCCAGCGGGGGGGGAGGAGGAAATCAGCCCCAGCATTTT.

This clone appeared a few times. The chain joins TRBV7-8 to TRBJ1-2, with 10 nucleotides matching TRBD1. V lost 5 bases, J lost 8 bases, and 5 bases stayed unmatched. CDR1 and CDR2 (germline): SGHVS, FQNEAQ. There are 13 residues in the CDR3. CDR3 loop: CASSRQGAWGYTF. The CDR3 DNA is TGTGCCAGCAGCCGACAGGGGGCTTGGGGCTACACCTTC.

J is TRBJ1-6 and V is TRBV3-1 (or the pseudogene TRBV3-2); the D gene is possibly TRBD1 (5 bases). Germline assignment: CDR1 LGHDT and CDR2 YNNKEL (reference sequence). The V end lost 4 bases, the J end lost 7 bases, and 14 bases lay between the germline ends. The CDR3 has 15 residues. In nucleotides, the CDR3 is TGTGCCAGCAGCCTGTTCAGGGAAGTGAATTCACCCCTCCACTTT. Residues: CASSLFREVNSPLHF.

In DNA form, the CDR3 reads TGCGCCAGCAGCGGTACAAAATCCGGTGGCTACACCTTC. Protein: CASSGTKSGGYTF. The chain carries TRBV4-3 and TRBJ1-2; no definite D call. Deletions cut 5 bases from V and 7 bases from J, with 14 bases between. Germline lookup yields CDR1 LGHNA and CDR2 YSLEER. The CDR3 is 13 amino acids.

The CDR3 DNA is TGTGCCACCAGTGATCCCCGGGCCCTCCTCCCTCATGAGCAGTTCTTC. Translating it yields CATSDPRALLPHEQFF. The chain employs TRBV24-1 and TRBJ2-1; D is ambiguous. Germline lookup yields CDR1 KGHDR and CDR2 SFDVKD. The CDR3 consists of 16 residues. V lost 3 bases, J lost 8 bases, and 19 bases lay in between.

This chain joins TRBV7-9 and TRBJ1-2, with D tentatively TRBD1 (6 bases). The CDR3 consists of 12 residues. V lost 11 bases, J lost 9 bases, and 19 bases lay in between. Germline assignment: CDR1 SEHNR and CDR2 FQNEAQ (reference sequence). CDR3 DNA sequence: TGTGCCCCTGGGGGCCTAACGTGCTGCTACACCTTC. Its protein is CAPGGLTCCYTF.

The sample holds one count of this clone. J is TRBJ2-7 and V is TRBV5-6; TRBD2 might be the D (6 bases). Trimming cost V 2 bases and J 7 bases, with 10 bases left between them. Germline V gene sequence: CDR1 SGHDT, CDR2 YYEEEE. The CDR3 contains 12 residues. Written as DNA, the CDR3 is TGTGCCAGCAGCTTCGTCGGGGGTGAGCAGTACTTC. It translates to CASSFVGGEQYF. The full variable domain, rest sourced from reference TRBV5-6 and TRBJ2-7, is DAGVTQSPTHLIKTRGQQVTLRCSPKSGHDTVSWYQQALGQGPQFIFQYYEEEERQRGNFPDRFSGHQFPNYSSELNVNALLLGDSALYLCASSFVGGEQYFGPGTRLTVT.

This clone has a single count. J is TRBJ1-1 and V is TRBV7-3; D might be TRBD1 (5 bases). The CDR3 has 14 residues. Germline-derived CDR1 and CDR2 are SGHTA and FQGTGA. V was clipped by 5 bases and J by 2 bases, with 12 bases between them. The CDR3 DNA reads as TGTGCCAGCAGCCCTGGGACGGAAAACACTGAAGCTTTCTTT. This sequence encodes CASSPGTENTEAFF.

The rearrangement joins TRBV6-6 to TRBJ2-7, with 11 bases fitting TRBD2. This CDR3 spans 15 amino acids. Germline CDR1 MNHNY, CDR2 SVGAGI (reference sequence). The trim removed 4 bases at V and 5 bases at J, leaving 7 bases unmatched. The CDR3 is CASSSATSGADEQYF. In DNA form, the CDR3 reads TGTGCCAGCAGTTCTGCGACTAGCGGGGCGGACGAGCAGTACTTC.

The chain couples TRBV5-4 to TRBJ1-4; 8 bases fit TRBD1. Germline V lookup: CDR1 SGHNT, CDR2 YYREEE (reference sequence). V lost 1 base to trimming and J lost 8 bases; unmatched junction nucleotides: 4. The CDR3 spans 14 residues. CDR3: CASSLSGGSEKLFF. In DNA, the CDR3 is TGTGCCAGCAGCTTGTCAGGGGGCTCCGAAAAACTGTTTTTT.

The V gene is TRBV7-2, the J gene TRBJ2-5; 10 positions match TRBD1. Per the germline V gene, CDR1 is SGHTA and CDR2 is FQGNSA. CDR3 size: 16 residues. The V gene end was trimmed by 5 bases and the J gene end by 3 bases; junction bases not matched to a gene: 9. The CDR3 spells CASSSPGQGPKETQYF. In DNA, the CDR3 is TGTGCCAGCAGCAGCCCGGGACAGGGGCCCAAAGAGACCCAGTACTTC.

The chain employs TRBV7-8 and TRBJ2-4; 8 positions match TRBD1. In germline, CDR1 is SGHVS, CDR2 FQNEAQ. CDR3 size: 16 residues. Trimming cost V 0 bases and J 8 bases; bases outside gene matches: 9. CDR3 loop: CASSLARRTGWDIQYF. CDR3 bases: TGTGCCAGCAGCTTAGCGAGGAGGACAGGGTGGGACATTCAGTACTTC.

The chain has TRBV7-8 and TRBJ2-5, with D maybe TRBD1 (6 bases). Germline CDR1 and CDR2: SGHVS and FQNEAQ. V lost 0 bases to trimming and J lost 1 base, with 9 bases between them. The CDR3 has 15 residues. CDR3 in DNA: TGTGCCAGCAGCTTAGCGAGGACAGCCCAAGAGACCCAGTACTTC. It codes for CASSLARTAQETQYF.

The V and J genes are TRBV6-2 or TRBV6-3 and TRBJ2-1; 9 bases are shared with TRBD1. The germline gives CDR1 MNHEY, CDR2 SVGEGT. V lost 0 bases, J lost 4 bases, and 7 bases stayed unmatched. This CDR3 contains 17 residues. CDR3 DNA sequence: TGTGCCAGCAGTTACTCTCTACAGGGGGCGTTGTACAATGAGCAGTTCTTC. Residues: CASSYSLQGALYNEQFF.

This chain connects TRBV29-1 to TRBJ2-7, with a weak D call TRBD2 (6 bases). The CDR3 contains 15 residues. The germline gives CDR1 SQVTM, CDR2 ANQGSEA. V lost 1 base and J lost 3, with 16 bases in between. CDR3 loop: CSVEAVSAGYYEQYF. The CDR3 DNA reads TGCAGCGTTGAAGCGGTGTCTGCGGGATACTACGAGCAGTACTTC.

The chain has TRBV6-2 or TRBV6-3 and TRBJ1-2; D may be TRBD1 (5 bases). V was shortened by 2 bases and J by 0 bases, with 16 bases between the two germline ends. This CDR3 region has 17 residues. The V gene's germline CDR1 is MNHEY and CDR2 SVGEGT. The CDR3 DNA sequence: TGTGCCAGCAGTTACCCCATAACAGGAGATACTAACTATGGCTACACCTTC. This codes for CASSYPITGDTNYGYTF.

In nucleotides, the CDR3 is TGTGCCAGTAGTATAGGGCCGGTAGGGGGTTTGCGCAATCAGCCCCAGCATTTT. It is translated as CASSIGPVGGLRNQPQHF. V is TRBV19 and J is TRBJ1-5; maybe TRBD1 (6 bases). The ends were cut back, 1 base at V and 2 bases at J, with 18 bases in the middle. Germline values: CDR1 LNHDA, CDR2 SQIVND (reference sequence). The CDR3 runs to 18 residues.

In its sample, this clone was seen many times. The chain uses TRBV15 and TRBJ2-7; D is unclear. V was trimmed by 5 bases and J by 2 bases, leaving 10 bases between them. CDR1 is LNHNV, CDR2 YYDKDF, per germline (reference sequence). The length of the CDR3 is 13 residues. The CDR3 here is CATSPGLTYEQYF. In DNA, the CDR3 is TGTGCCACCAGCCCGGGTCTCACCTACGAGCAGTACTTC.